This TCR beta chain was identified during a study of response to subunit inactivated influenza vaccine. Study-wide findings and caveats: Seasonal influenza vaccination, on each occasion, was suggested by the authors to recruit few new T cells.

Trimming removed 4 bases from V and 0 bases from J, with 14 bases in between. Germline CDR1 SGHRS, CDR2 YFSETQ. The CDR3 is made up of 16 amino acids. MiXCR was run by TCRdb on the RT-PCR reads, yielding one entry per CDR3 protein. There are around 580,000 distinct CDR3 sequences in the sample; about 10% occur only once, and roughly 10% lies in the top ten. Turning to this clonotype: Its antigen is not known.

This receptor was identified in a man over 45 who received an inactivated influenza vaccine. This chain connects TRBV5-1 to TRBJ1-3; possible D gene TRBD1, 6 bases. The sequenced sample was PBMCs from blood, obtained on the day of vaccination. As DNA, the CDR3 is TGCGCCAGCAGCCAAACAGGGTTGCCCTCTGGAAACACCATATATTTT. Protein sequence: CASSQTGLPSGNTIYF.